Listed below are T cell receptor beta chains from one sample, sequenced in a study of human T cells and chemical hapten exposure. MiXCR, applied by TCRdb to the RACE reads, yields one record per CDR3 protein. Here the sample spans 130,000 or so distinct CDR3 sequences, 8.5% to 9.5% being singletons. Sequencing used whole blood. The receptors here all came from a male donor in good health. Some clones in this sample may be carry-over from other donors' samples. The conserved cysteine and the conserved F or W are not part of the CDR3 here.

TRBV2	VSSSGTGFNGYT
TRBV20-1	SASWEGNTEAF
TRBV19	ASSALAGGPGTGELF
TRBV7-9	ASSLEGFNTEAF
TRBV7-9	ASSLGARTGGETQY
TRBV2	ASKEGGEAGANVLT
TRBV12-3/TRBV12-4	ASSLTGDYEQY
TRBV6-5	ASSLLGSETQY
TRBV20-1	SAPSPQRVDTDTQY
TRBV4-2	ASSQDPVGAGDQGNEQF
TRBV12-3/TRBV12-4	ASSFTGPYEQY
TRBV5-1	ASSLWYSLNTEAF
TRBV20-1	SARSRDRAYGYT
TRBV3-1	ASSKEQGHNQPQH
TRBV11-2	ASSLPTGTENTEAF
TRBV7-2	ASSLGFGRGAYEQY
TRBV11-2	ASSRGEYSNQPQH
TRBV7-9	ASSPQGSTHTDTQY
TRBV6-5	ASSYSRQGYYEQY
TRBV29-1	SVGQANTEAF
TRBV6-1	ASSKNRVLAVEQY
TRBV21-1	ASSRRAGRWGGLVTGELF
TRBV4-3	ASSQTTGAGYGYT
TRBV5-1	ASSLADRFNEQF
TRBV2	ASRADRVTQPQH
TRBV7-9	ASTSQPNTEAF
TRBV12-3/TRBV12-4	ASRPGTGGYEQY
TRBV12-3/TRBV12-4	ASSPPGQGLNIQY
TRBV29-1	SVEGRYSYEQY
TRBV5-1	ASSQGEKGSSF
TRBV7-2	ASSPGAGSGNTIY
TRBV6-2/TRBV6-3	ASRPPGGLDQPQH
TRBV7-2	ASSPGQGRNYGYT
TRBV14	ASSQTPLAGALGDTQY
TRBV5-5	ASSSGRLSGTLYNEQF
TRBV13	ASSLGRDRGQF
TRBV25-1	ASSEIREKKNQPQH
TRBV12-3/TRBV12-4	ASSFLLAKNIQY
TRBV7-8	ASSPTRVGGKREKLF
TRBV11-3	ASSLTGLDRTDTQY
TRBV5-1	ASSPSDSFAEAF
TRBV20-1	SARDRGAGSSSYNEQF
TRBV12-3/TRBV12-4	ASRTVNTGELF
TRBV7-2	ASSSGQGARFEQY
TRBV6-5	ASSSNPETAKQPQH
TRBV3-1	ASSQERGRFGSSYNEQF
TRBV7-8	ASSLASGPLNTEAF
TRBV5-5	ASNLDWQEQGSSEAF
TRBV12-3/TRBV12-4	ASSFQGARETQY
TRBV7-9	ASSFLLDDEQF